This T cell receptor beta chain was sequenced during a study of early T cells in non-severe SARS-CoV-2 infection listed by TCRdb under 2021. Study-wide context: TCR sequencing used bulk RNA from unsorted whole blood, so alpha and beta chains could not be paired.

For this clonotype: Its antigen is still unknown. Base qualities are missing; no much larger clone stands one base away.

Library preparation was by 5' RACE. TCRdb lists the instrument as NextSeq 500. Unique molecular identifiers were attached to individual cDNA molecules in the TCR library protocol so that sequencing error and PCR bias could be corrected. TCR alpha and beta chains were both sequenced, and the abundances of alpha and beta sequences in each sample were closely correlated with each other. The paper's processing steps were these. Decombinator V4 was used to annotate the V gene, J gene and CDR3 of the TCR sequences. TCRs were defined as expanded if a significant change between any two time points was detected under a Poisson model with p below 0.0001. TCR abundances were normalised to the total number of TCRs sequenced per sample and expressed as counts per million. MAIT TCRs were defined by TRAV1-2 paired with TRAJ12, TRAJ20 or TRAJ33, and iNKT TCRs by TRAV10 paired with TRAJ18. VDJdb, accessed 1 November 2021, was searched for CMV, EBV and SARS-CoV-2 annotated TCRs, with TCRs annotated for multiple antigens excluded. Using fastp at Q25 and MiXCR, TCRdb reprocessed the public reads and kept productive beta chains. Every CDR3 protein is listed once, alongside the most common genes and DNA of its rows. The V and J calls and clone size come from TCRdb's table, not from the authors' own analysis. Across this sample there are about 70,000 distinct CDR3 sequences, with approximately 15% seen only once. The ten largest clones capture roughly 4.3% of the sample.

General conclusions and limits of the study: VDJdb matching was skewed toward anti-spike CD8 responses and likely underestimated virus-specific expansions by missing private and CD4 specificities.

A case-control design nested within a healthcare worker cohort in London, UK, was used, with weekly nasopharyngeal swab PCR tests and blood sampling performed. Healthcare workers were enrolled in the week of the UK lockdown, from 23 to 31 March 2020, and were followed every week for up to roughly 15 weeks. The CDR3 holds 17 amino acids from the cysteine to the phenylalanine. The kept DNA is CDR3 alone, 51 bases in frame from the first base. As encoded in the germline V gene, CDR1 is SNHLY while CDR2 is FYNNEI. V is trimmed back by 6 bases and J by 5 bases, and the junction contains 11 bases that no gene match accounts for.

This TCR came from an adult who was a healthcare worker with PCR-confirmed SARS-CoV-2 infection or an uninfected control (not recorded which). The chain is encoded by TRBV2 joined to TRBJ2-2, with 11 bases matching TRBD2. The material was whole blood, obtained at baseline. The CDR3 is CASSIPGTSGPTGELFF. Here is the DNA: TGTGCCAGCAGCATTCCCGGGACTAGCGGCCCTACCGGGGAGCTGTTTTTT.